One sample yielded the 10 T cell receptor beta chains listed below, sequenced in a study of CD8+ T cells in alopecia areata. Treatment in this sample: oral pan-JAK inhibitor, 5-10 mg twice daily. RNA was extracted and reverse transcribed into cDNA as the sequencing template. TCRdb's copy holds only in-frame clones and misses some; the assay was immunoSEQ multiplex PCR. The sample contains fewer than 250,000 clones, approximately 45% of which appear only once. The input for sequencing was CD4+ T cells sorted from blood, taken around week 37, from a patient treated with tofacitinib. All receptors derive from a human donor with alopecia areata.

The chain employs TRBV11-3 and TRBJ2-4; D unresolved. Germline CDR1 reads SGHNT; CDR2 reads YENEEA. V was shortened by 4 bases and J by 12 bases, with 13 bases between the two germline ends. This CDR3 is 12 amino acids long. Here the CDR3 reads CASSSGWGSQYF. CDR3 DNA: TGTGCCAGCAGCTCCGGGTGGGGTAGTCAGTACTTC.

The V and J genes are TRBV25-1 and TRBJ1-2; maybe TRBD1 (5 bases). V was clipped by 2 bases and J by 2 bases, with 12 bases between them. Germline loops: CDR1 MGHDK, CDR2 SYGVNS. The CDR3 extends over 15 amino acids. CDR3 in amino acids: CASSEAKRGNYGYTF. CDR3 DNA: TGTGCCAGCAGTGAAGCCAAGCGGGGGAACTATGGCTACACCTTC.

This clone was seen a few times. This rearrangement joins TRBV4-1 to TRBJ2-7, with TRBD1 as a possible D gene (5 bases). The length of the CDR3 is 18 residues. Trimming removed 1 base from V and 2 bases from J, with 21 bases in between. Germline CDR1 is MGHRA and CDR2 is YSYEKL. CDR3 coding DNA: TGCGCCAGCAGCCAAGGACCTAAGACAGCCTTAAACCCCTACGAGCAGTACTTC. Amino acids: CASSQGPKTALNPYEQYF.

V usage is TRBV5-1 and J usage is TRBJ1-2, with D tentatively TRBD1 (5 bases). Trimming left V 3 bases short and J 7 bases short, with 19 bases between. Germline V gives CDR1 SGHRS, CDR2 YFSETQ. The length of the CDR3 is 15 residues. CDR3 sequence (DNA): TGCGCCAGCAGCTCCGGGGCTCTCGGTGCCCTTGGCTACACCTTC. It encodes CASSSGALGALGYTF.

This chain joins TRBV27 and TRBJ2-1; 7 nucleotides line up with TRBD2. Germline CDR1 and CDR2: MNHEY and SMNVEV (reference sequence). Trimming removed 4 bases from V and 7 bases from J; junction bases left unmatched: 16. The CDR3 is 17 residues long. CDR3 in amino acids: CASSSYLVSGELNEQFF. CDR3 DNA sequence: TGTGCCAGCAGTTCGTATCTGGTGAGCGGGGAATTAAATGAGCAGTTCTTC.

This chain links TRBV5-1 with TRBJ2-5, with a possible D match to TRBD1 (6 bases). V dropped 4 bases and J dropped 2 bases, with 9 bases sitting between them. The CDR3 extends over 13 amino acids. Germline V CDR1 and CDR2: SGHRS, YFSETQ. The CDR3 DNA reads as TGCGCCAGCAGCGGGACAATACAAGAGACCCAGTACTTC. This sequence encodes CASSGTIQETQYF.

This chain uses TRBV6-6 with TRBJ2-4; the match to TRBD1 covers 8 bases. The CDR3 covers 15 residues. In germline, CDR1 is MNHNY, CDR2 SVGAGI (reference sequence). J was trimmed by 0 bases and V by 5 bases; bases with no gene match: 3. The CDR3: CASSDRGLAKNIQYF. The CDR3 bases are TGTGCCAGCAGTGACAGGGGTCTAGCCAAAAACATTCAGTACTTC.

The CDR3 DNA is TGCGCCAGCAGCCAAGGACAGGTCGGGAACATTCAGTACTTC. Translation: CASSQGQVGNIQYF. This rearrangement joins TRBV5-1 to TRBJ2-4; 7 nucleotides agree with TRBD1. This CDR3 spans 14 amino acids. J lost 7 bases, V lost 4 bases, and 8 bases had no gene match. CDR1 is SGHRS, CDR2 YFSETQ, per germline.

This clone was observed a single time. An end of the junction differs from the germline gene, which may be a read error. The chain couples TRBV5-1 to TRBJ2-4, with TRBD1 matching 7 bases. Germline-derived CDR1 and CDR2 are SGHRS and YFSETQ. The CDR3 has 15 residues. This CDR3 is CASSLGQQAKNIQYF. CDR3 DNA: TGCGCCAGCAGTTTGGGACAGCAAGCCAAAAACATTCAGTACTTC.

This chain connects TRBV2 to TRBJ2-2; TRBD1 agrees at 12 bases. V gave up 6 bases and J gave up 6 bases; unmatched junction bases: 2. The germline CDR1 and CDR2 sequences are SNHLY and FYNNEI. The CDR3 covers 14 residues. The CDR3: CASRGQGAAGELFF. The DNA of the CDR3 is TGTGCCAGCAGGGGACAGGGGGCGGCCGGGGAGCTGTTTTTT.